This TCR beta chain was recorded in a study of cytomegalovirus exposure and HLA in healthy donors. Findings and caveats of the study: The productive fraction for most TCR beta V segments was about 90% or about 30% in an earlier analysis. A later analysis reportedly identified an Asian-associated ancestry cluster as carrying fewer N-insertions than the roughly 670-donor mean. Sequencing likely caused a cluster of highly shared sequence variants.

This CDR3 region has 11 residues. The V end was cut by 3 bases, the J end by 4 bases, with 6 bases between. Germline-derived CDR1 and CDR2 are GTSNPN and SVGIG (reference sequence). Turning to this clone: Its antigen is unknown.

The study ran its PCR with 60 Vbeta and 13 Jbeta primers. Sequencing used immunoSEQ multiplex PCR; TCRdb keeps in-frame clones, though not all of them. This sample's table has 150,000 to 200,000 clones. The specimen was PBMCs. The gene calls are TRBV30 and TRBJ1-1; D gene ambiguous. This receptor was obtained from a woman under 30 in good health and CMV-seropositive. The CDR3 is CAWRQLTEAFF. The CDR3 nucleotides read TGTGCCTGGAGACAGCTCACTGAAGCTTTCTTT.